Detailed here is one TCR beta chain. Its target is unknown. This sample stems from a study of PD-L1 blockade in urothelial cancer. Anywhere from 1 to 8 samples came from each patient, spanning pretreatment and on-treatment. The CDR3 runs 15 residues. Germline V gives CDR1 SGHNT, CDR2 YYREEE (reference sequence). J was trimmed by 5 bases and V by 0 bases; bases with no gene match: 7. Findings of the study overall: Enhanced expansion of tumor-associated blood clones at 3 weeks characterized durable-benefit patients.

The authors spiked synthetic TCR analog templates into each PCR. Here immunoSEQ multiplex PCR was the method, and the copy in TCRdb shows in-frame clones only, minus some. The table shows 35,000 to 45,000 clones, with 80% to 90% occurring only once. This TCR derives from a man in his sixties with urothelial cancer. The rearrangement joins TRBV5-4 to TRBJ1-2; 7 bases agree with TRBD1. The specimen comprised PBMCs, sampled around atezolizumab (anti-PD-L1) treatment. CDR3 loop: CASSLEQGIGYGYTF. CDR3 DNA: TGTGCCAGCAGCTTGGAACAGGGGATTGGGTATGGCTACACCTTC.